The sequence of this T cell receptor (beta chain) was determined in a study of T-cell reconstitution after alpha-beta-depleted transplantation in children. Germline assignment: CDR1 MDHEN and CDR2 SYDVKM. V dropped 6 bases and J dropped 5 bases, with 11 bases sitting between them. The CDR3 length is 12 residues. Study-wide points: At around two months after transplant, the alpha-beta T cells were reportedly derived from several hundred expanded clones that came from non-depleted graft cells. Recipient T cells and thymic progenitors that survived were the source of the high TCRbeta diversity seen at day 60 in some patients. A year had passed since transplant, and T-cell counts and diversity by then came mostly from newly produced T cells.

This clonotype was counted many times. Its antigen remains unknown. Unique molecular identifiers were incorporated into the prepared TCRbeta library. Each CDR3 protein is one row after TCRdb ran MiXCR on the PCR reads. This table has over 200,000 distinct CDR3 sequences, 11% appearing once. V is TRBV28 and J is TRBJ2-7; D unresolved. The sequence was collected from a child in the first two years of life with acute myeloid leukemia, due to receive a stem cell transplant. Material: PBMCs, obtained before TCRalphabeta/CD19-depleted stem cell transplant. CDR3 amino acids: CASRQSGDEQYF. Written as DNA, the CDR3 is TGTGCCAGCAGACAATCCGGCGACGAGCAGTACTTC.